This TCR beta chain was found in a study of blood T cells in healthy people across ages. Germline V gene data show CDR1 as SGHTA and CDR2 as FQGNSA. The CDR3 totals 13 residues. J gave up 6 bases and V 3 bases, and 0 bases lay outside the gene matches. Ten or more counts support this clonotype. Together with a sample-barcoded 5' primer, a J-beta primer mix was included in a second PCR lasting about 6 to 11 cycles. TCRdb processed the 5' RACE reads anew with MiXCR; each CDR3 protein has one entry. Of about a million distinct CDR3 sequences listed, roughly half are singletons. This chain connects TRBV7-2 to TRBJ2-3; 10 bases match TRBD2. The source material was blood. This receptor was taken from an older woman in good health. The CDR3 nucleotides read TGTGCCAGCAGCTTGGGACTAGCGGATACGCAGTATTTT. It specifies CASSLGLADTQYF.